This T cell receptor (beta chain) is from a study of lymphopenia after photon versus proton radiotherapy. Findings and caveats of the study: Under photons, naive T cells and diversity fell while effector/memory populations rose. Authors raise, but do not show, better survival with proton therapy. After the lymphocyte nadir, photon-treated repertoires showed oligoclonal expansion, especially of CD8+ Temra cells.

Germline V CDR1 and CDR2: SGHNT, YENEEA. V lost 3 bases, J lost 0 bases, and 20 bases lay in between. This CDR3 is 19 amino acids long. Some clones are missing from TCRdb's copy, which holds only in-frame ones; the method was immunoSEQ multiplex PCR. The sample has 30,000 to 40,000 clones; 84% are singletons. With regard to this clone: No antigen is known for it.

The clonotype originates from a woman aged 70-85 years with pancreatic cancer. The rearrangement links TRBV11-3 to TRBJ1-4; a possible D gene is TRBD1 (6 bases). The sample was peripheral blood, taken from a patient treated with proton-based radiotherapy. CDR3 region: CASSFLGHGISATNEKLFF. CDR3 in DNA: TGTGCCAGCAGCTTCTTGGGACACGGGATTTCAGCAACTAATGAAAAACTGTTTTTT.